This passage covers 17 T cell receptor beta chains from one sample sequenced in a study of T-cell memory formation after mild COVID-19. TCRdb passed the 5' RACE reads through MiXCR, listing each CDR3 protein once. This repertoire shows about 560,000 distinct CDR3 sequences, about 20% found once; its top ten account for about 8.7%. Sequenced material: PBMCs or a T cell subset sorted from them (not recorded which). Receptors originate from an adult woman who had mild COVID-19 (a few samples of this study predate the infection). Cell type and time point are not known.

This clonotype came up a few times. The chain carries TRBV19 and TRBJ2-1, with 12 bases that match TRBD1. Germline assignment: CDR1 LNHDA and CDR2 SQIVND (reference sequence). After removal of 3 bases from V and 9 bases from J, the junction contained 6 bases not matched to a gene. The CDR3 runs to 15 residues. Written as DNA, the CDR3 is TGTGCCAGTAGTATCACCGGGACAGGGGGCTTTGAGCAGTTCTTC. It codes for CASSITGTGGFEQFF. Full variable domain (remainder filled in from reference TRBV19 and TRBJ2-1): DGGITQSPKYLFRKEGQNVTLSCEQNLNHDAMYWYRQDPGQGLRLIYYSQIVNDFQKGDIAEGYSVSREKKESFPLTVTSAQKNPTAFYLCASSITGTGGFEQFFGPGTRLTVL.

The chain recombines TRBV18 with TRBJ2-6, with D tentatively TRBD2 (6 bases). Between the trimmed V and J ends, which lost 2 bases and 2 bases, there was a span of 16 bases. The length of the CDR3 is 18 residues. The V gene's germline CDR1 is KGHSH and CDR2 LQKENI. The CDR3 coding sequence is TGTGCCAGCTCACCAACTGTGGGAGGTAATGCTGGGGCCAACGTCCTGACTTTC. As protein: CASSPTVGGNAGANVLTF.

This clonotype showed up many times. The chain recombines TRBV5-1 with TRBJ2-7, with 12 bases that match TRBD2. This CDR3 is 19 amino acids long. After removal of 1 base from V and 4 bases from J, the junction contained 15 bases not matched to a gene. CDR1 and CDR2 from the germline V gene are SGHRS and YFSETQ. The CDR3 loop is CASSLSGLAGRSFPYEQYF. Here the CDR3 DNA reads TGCGCCAGCAGCTTGAGCGGACTAGCGGGACGTAGTTTCCCATACGAGCAGTACTTC.

The chain carries TRBV30 and TRBJ2-5, with D possibly called TRBD1 or TRBD2 (5 bases each). Germline V gene data show CDR1 as GTSNPN and CDR2 as SVGIG (reference sequence). Trimming stripped 4 bases from V and 4 bases from J, with 16 bases between. This CDR3 contains 14 residues. CDR3 DNA sequence: TGTGCCTGGAACGTGGGGGTACTCGGAGAGACCCAGTACTTC. As protein: CAWNVGVLGETQYF.

This rearrangement joins TRBV3-1 to TRBJ2-7; D is undetermined. CDR1 is LGHDT, CDR2 YNNKEL, per germline (reference sequence). The CDR3 covers 13 residues. Trimming removed 0 bases from V and 2 bases from J, with 5 bases in between. The DNA for the CDR3 is TGTGCCAGCAGCCAAGATGTGACCTACGAGCAGTACTTC. It is translated as CASSQDVTYEQYF.

This clonotype was picked up many times. Mismatch with germline at one junction end may stem from a read error. This sequence joins TRBV5-1 and TRBJ1-2; D remains ambiguous. The germline V gene encodes CDR1 SGHRS and CDR2 YFSETQ. The CDR3 runs to 13 residues. For the CDR3, the DNA is TGTGCCAGCAGTTTTGACGGGAACTATGGCTACACCTTC. Translated, it gives CASSFDGNYGYTF.

This clonotype occurred many times. CDR3 sequence: CATSRDPGKQETQYF. The CDR3, as DNA: TGTGCCACCAGCAGAGATCCCGGGAAACAAGAGACCCAGTACTTC. The chain combines TRBV15 with TRBJ2-5; possibly TRBD2 for D (5 bases). Germline V gene sequence: CDR1 LNHNV, CDR2 YYDKDF (reference sequence). With 0 bases removed from V and 2 bases from J, the gap between germline ends came to 10 bases. CDR3 length: 15 residues.

V usage is TRBV9 and J usage is TRBJ2-7, with 7 bases that match TRBD2. The trim removed 3 bases at V and 2 bases at J, leaving 5 bases unmatched. The germline CDR1 and CDR2 sequences are SGDLS and YYNGEE. The length of the CDR3 is 14 residues. The CDR3 DNA reads TGTGCCAGCAGCGGGAGCCTAGCGGCCTACGAGCAGTACTTC. It encodes CASSGSLAAYEQYF.

This chain links TRBV4-1 with TRBJ1-1; D is ambiguous. V was shortened by 1 base and J by 6 bases, with 9 bases between the two germline ends. The CDR3 totals 13 residues. The germline V gene has CDR1 MGHRA and CDR2 YSYEKL. CDR3 nucleotide sequence: TGCGCCAGCAGCCAAGTAGAGGGCGCTGAAGCTTTCTTT. Amino acids: CASSQVEGAEAFF.

This clonotype was counted a few times. The J gene is TRBJ2-3, the V gene TRBV12-3 or TRBV12-4; D might be TRBD2 (6 bases). V was trimmed by 1 base and J by 3 bases, leaving 11 bases between them. The CDR3 is 15 amino acids. CDR3 sequence: CASSLVAGLTDTQYF. For the CDR3, the DNA is TGTGCCAGCAGTTTAGTTGCGGGGCTAACAGATACGCAGTATTTT.

This clonotype was seen a handful of times. V gene TRBV2 combines with J gene TRBJ1-1, with 7 bases aligning to TRBD1. CDR1 is SNHLY and CDR2 is FYNNEI in the germline V gene. This CDR3 contains 14 residues. V dropped 3 bases and J dropped 1; count of bases not matched to a gene: 2. The CDR3 here is CASSEEGANTEAFF. The CDR3 nucleotides are TGTGCCAGCAGTGAGGAGGGGGCGAACACTGAAGCTTTCTTT.

This clonotype has only a few counts. The chain combines TRBV7-9 with TRBJ1-2; D not resolved. Germline CDR1 SEHNR, CDR2 FQNEAQ (reference sequence). The CDR3 sequence is 13 residues long. Trimming cost V 4 bases and J 8 bases, with 14 bases left between them. The CDR3 here is CASSSSALLGYTF. Written as DNA, the CDR3 is TGTGCCAGCAGCTCGAGCGCCCTACTCGGCTACACCTTC.

This clonotype was counted only a few times. The CDR3 protein is CATSRGGPGELFF. The CDR3 region has the DNA TGTGCCACCAGCAGAGGAGGACCCGGGGAGCTGTTTTTT. J is TRBJ2-2 and V is TRBV15; D is uncertain. Trimming left V 1 base short and J 6 bases short, with 6 bases between. There are 13 residues in the CDR3. Per the germline V gene, CDR1 is LNHNV and CDR2 is YYDKDF (reference sequence).

V usage is TRBV7-9 and J usage is TRBJ2-7; possible D gene TRBD2, 7 bases. Germline CDR1 SEHNR, CDR2 FQNEAQ (reference sequence). This CDR3 is built from 15 residues. V was shortened by 7 bases and J by 5 bases, with 21 bases between the two germline ends. As DNA, the CDR3 is TGTGCCAGCACTACCTCGGGGGGCCGGGGTGACGAGCAGTACTTC. It is translated as CASTTSGGRGDEQYF.

The J gene is TRBJ2-7, the V gene TRBV6-6; D might be TRBD1 (5 bases). V lost 2 bases, J lost 5 bases, and 13 bases lay in between. The CDR3 length is 14 residues. Germline CDR1 and CDR2: MNHNY and SVGAGI (reference sequence). The CDR3 here is CASSYRQLGDEQYF. DNA for the CDR3: TGTGCCAGCAGTTACAGACAGCTTGGTGACGAGCAGTACTTC.

This clonotype was counted ten times or more. The rearrangement links TRBV7-2 to TRBJ1-6, with 7 bases identical to TRBD1. In germline, CDR1 is SGHTA, CDR2 FQGNSA. The CDR3 length is 15 residues. Trimming cost V 4 bases and J 13 bases; bases outside gene matches: 13. The chain's CDR3 is CASSYAGGTEVPLHF. The CDR3 coding sequence is TGTGCCAGCAGCTATGCTGGGGGGACAGAAGTTCCCCTCCACTTT.

Many counts were recorded for this clonotype. This chain connects TRBV7-9 to TRBJ2-5; tentative D call: TRBD2 (6 bases). V was clipped by 7 bases and J by 4 bases, with 13 bases between them. Germline CDR1 is SEHNR and CDR2 is FQNEAQ (reference sequence). The CDR3 runs to 13 residues. CDR3 protein: CASMSSGPETQYF. CDR3 nucleotides: TGTGCCAGCATGAGTAGCGGCCCAGAGACCCAGTACTTC.